The next 29 T cell receptor beta chains were all read from a single sample in a study of STAT5B mutations in CD4+ large granular lymphocyte leukemia. The data were produced by immunoSEQ multiplex PCR, yet TCRdb's version contains in-frame clones alone and is incomplete. The sample comprises over 30,000 clones, 76% of which are singletons, and about 7% rests with the top ten. Sample: CD4+ T cells from blood buffy coats. These receptors were obtained from a human donor in good health.

The CDR3 DNA reads as TGTGCCAGCAGCAAGCGACAGGGTGGGAACACTGAAGCTTTCTTT. Amino acids: CASSKRQGGNTEAFF. The chain uses TRBV11-3 and TRBJ1-1; TRBD1 aligns across 7 bases. The CDR3 spans 15 residues. V was pared by 5 bases and J by 1 base, with 7 bases of the junction left unmatched. Germline V gene sequence: CDR1 SGHNT, CDR2 YENEEA.

The rearrangement joins TRBV5-1 to TRBJ2-5; 7 bases align to TRBD1. The CDR3 sequence is 15 residues long. With V trimmed by 4 bases and J by 7 bases, 13 bases remained unmatched. The germline V gene encodes CDR1 SGHRS and CDR2 YFSETQ. The CDR3 nucleotides are TGCGCCAGCAGCATTGGACAGGAGAGAGGGGGGACCCAGTACTTC. Amino acids: CASSIGQERGGTQYF.

The rearrangement joins TRBV4-1 to TRBJ1-4; tentatively, D is TRBD1 (5 bases). Trimming took off 0 bases at V and 0 bases at J, with 14 bases between the two ends. CDR3 length: 18 amino acids. CDR1 is MGHRA and CDR2 is YSYEKL in the germline V gene. CDR3 DNA: TGCGCCAGCAGCCAAGATGAAAGGCAGGGAACAACTAATGAAAAACTGTTTTTT. This sequence encodes CASSQDERQGTTNEKLFF.

The genes are TRBV10-3 and TRBJ2-7, with 8 positions matching TRBD1. CDR1 ENHRY and CDR2 SYGVKD come from the germline V gene. With 6 bases clipped from V and 4 bases from J, the junction kept 2 bases outside the gene matches. The CDR3 consists of 12 residues. CDR3: CAIRGTGYEQYF. The CDR3 DNA reads TGTGCCATCAGGGGGACAGGTTACGAGCAGTACTTC.

The V call is TRBV5-1, the J call TRBJ1-4; D call uncertain. Trimming cost V 7 bases and J 7 bases, with 17 bases left between them. The CDR3 is 14 residues long. CDR1 SGHRS and CDR2 YFSETQ come from the germline V gene. The CDR3: CASRTLPPGEKLFF. The CDR3 nucleotides read TGCGCCAGCCGTACCCTCCCACCAGGTGAAAAACTGTTTTTT. The full variable domain, completed using reference TRBV5-1 and TRBJ1-4, is KAGVTQTPRYLIKTRGQQVTLSCSPISGHRSVSWYQQTPGQGLQFLFEYFSETQRNKGNFPGRFSGRQFSNSRSEMNVSTLELGDSALYLCASRTLPPGEKLFFGSGTQLSVL.

This clone was seen a handful of times. The chain recombines TRBV19 with TRBJ1-1, with D uncertain. In germline, CDR1 is LNHDA, CDR2 SQIVND (reference sequence). The CDR3 extends over 15 amino acids. Trimming cost V 7 bases and J 2 bases, with 17 bases left between them. CDR3 bases: TGTGCCAGTACACGGGCGAGTTACACAAACACTGAAGCTTTCTTT. Protein: CASTRASYTNTEAFF.

This chain connects TRBV10-3 to TRBJ2-2; 8 bases fit TRBD2. The CDR3 loop spans 16 amino acids. Per the germline V gene, CDR1 is ENHRY and CDR2 is SYGVKD. The junction had 7 bases not matched to a gene; V was cut back by 3 bases and J by 4 bases. CDR3 sequence: CAISDVRGVTTGELFF. The DNA of the CDR3 is TGTGCCATCAGTGATGTGCGGGGGGTCACCACCGGGGAGCTGTTTTTT.

The chain couples TRBV18 to TRBJ1-2; D might be TRBD1 (5 bases). This CDR3 spans 12 amino acids. The germline V and J ends were trimmed by 3 bases and 5 bases, with 7 bases remaining between them. Germline V gene data show CDR1 as KGHSH and CDR2 as LQKENI. The CDR3 is CASSPPGYGYTF. CDR3 sequence (DNA): TGTGCCAGCTCACCCCCAGGGTATGGCTACACCTTC.

This clone was seen a few times. The genes are TRBV10-3 and TRBJ1-1; 9 nucleotides match TRBD1. This CDR3 region has 13 residues. Germline loops: CDR1 ENHRY, CDR2 SYGVKD. The junction had 9 bases not matched to a gene; V was cut back by 11 bases and J by 5 bases. The CDR3 DNA is TGTGCCTCGTCTCCTGACAGGGGGACTGAAGCTTTCTTT. Translation: CASSPDRGTEAFF.

This chain links TRBV29-1 with TRBJ2-2; D possibly corresponds to TRBD1 (5 bases). V was clipped by 4 bases and J by 0 bases, with 9 bases between them. CDR3 size: 14 residues. In germline, CDR1 is SQVTM, CDR2 ANQGSEA. The CDR3 region is CSVAKTANTGELFF. The CDR3 DNA follows: TGCAGCGTTGCCAAGACAGCGAACACCGGGGAGCTGTTTTTT.

This clone was observed a few times. The chain combines TRBV4-1 with TRBJ1-5; D might be TRBD1 (6 bases). Germline-derived CDR1 and CDR2 are MGHRA and YSYEKL. Deletions cut 4 bases from V and 7 bases from J, with 17 bases between. CDR3 length equals 15 residues. The DNA of the CDR3 is TGCGCCAGCAGCCTGGACAGTACCCGGGGACAGCCCCAGCATTTT. This sequence encodes CASSLDSTRGQPQHF.

The rearrangement joins TRBV7-9 to TRBJ1-2; the match to TRBD1 covers 8 bases. The CDR3 spans 15 residues. V shed 6 bases, J shed 0 bases, and the junction held 6 bases outside the gene matches. In germline, CDR1 is SEHNR, CDR2 FQNEAQ (reference sequence). The CDR3 DNA reads TGTGCCAGCAGACCGGACAGGGCTTCTAACTATGGCTACACCTTC. It yields the protein CASRPDRASNYGYTF.

The V and J genes are TRBV7-3 and TRBJ2-4; tentatively, D is TRBD2 (5 bases). V dropped 1 base and J dropped 8 bases, with 9 bases sitting between them. Germline CDR1 SGHTA, CDR2 FQGTGA. The length of the CDR3 is 13 residues. The CDR3 DNA is TGTGCCAGCAGCTTAATTTACGGGGACATTCAGTACTTC. Its protein is CASSLIYGDIQYF.

This clone was counted only a few times. The genes are TRBV7-2 and TRBJ1-1, with a tentative D call TRBD1 (6 bases). The length of the CDR3 is 14 residues. Per germline, CDR1 SGHTA and CDR2 FQGNSA. Trimming cost V 5 bases and J 4 bases, with 14 bases left between them. Here the CDR3 DNA reads TGTGCCAGCAGCACCACAGGGAGGTTCACTGAAGCTTTCTTT. As protein: CASSTTGRFTEAFF.

The gene calls are TRBV18 and TRBJ2-4; the D call may be TRBD1 or TRBD2 (5 bases each). Trimming cost V 0 bases and J 0 bases, with 12 bases left between them. Germline assignment: CDR1 KGHSH and CDR2 LQKENI. CDR3 size: 17 residues. CDR3 sequence: CASSPPSMGVAKNIQYF. The CDR3 DNA is TGTGCCAGCTCACCACCTTCCATGGGGGTAGCCAAAAACATTCAGTACTTC.

V gene TRBV27 combines with J gene TRBJ2-5; maybe TRBD2 (5 bases). Trimming left V 5 bases short and J 2 bases short, with 9 bases between. Germline CDR1 MNHEY, CDR2 SMNVEV (reference sequence). This CDR3 is 13 amino acids long. The DNA for the CDR3 is TGTGCCAGCAGTCCCCGGGAACAAGAGACCCAGTACTTC. Translating gives CASSPREQETQYF.

J is TRBJ1-5 and V is TRBV29-1; D possibly corresponds to TRBD1 (6 bases). This CDR3 contains 12 residues. V gave up 2 bases and J gave up 15 bases, with 17 bases separating them. Per the germline V gene, CDR1 is SQVTM and CDR2 is ANQGSEA. CDR3 amino acids: CSVEMGTGKRHF. The DNA of the CDR3 is TGCAGCGTTGAAATGGGAACAGGGAAACGGCATTTT.

The rearrangement uses TRBV7-2 and TRBJ1-2; no clear D gene. V was clipped by 7 bases and J by 4 bases, with 10 bases between them. Germline V lookup: CDR1 SGHTA, CDR2 FQGNSA. This CDR3 is 12 amino acids long. In DNA form, the CDR3 reads TGTGCCAGCACCCCAGGACGCTATGGCTACACCTTC. Translation: CASTPGRYGYTF. Full variable domain (outside the CDR3, taken from reference TRBV7-2 and TRBJ1-2): GAGVSQSPSNKVTEKGKDVELRCDPISGHTALYWYRQSLGQGLEFLIYFQGNSAPDKSGLPSDRFSAERTGGSVSTLTIQRTQQEDSAVYLCASTPGRYGYTFGSGTRLTVV.

The genes are TRBV12-5 and TRBJ2-3, with D hard to call. Trimming stripped 7 bases from V and 6 bases from J, with 17 bases between. Germline CDR1 is LGHNT and CDR2 is FRNRAP. CDR3 size: 14 residues. The CDR3 coding sequence is TGTGCTAGTGCCCTAATAGGCGGCTGGGATACGCAGTATTTT. It codes for CASALIGGWDTQYF. The full variable domain, completed using reference TRBV12-5 and TRBJ2-3, is DARVTQTPRHKVTEMGQEVTMRCQPILGHNTVFWYRQTMMQGLELLAYFRNRAPLDDSGMPKDRFSAEMPDATLATLKIQPSEPRDSAVYFCASALIGGWDTQYFGPGTRLTVL.

V is TRBV19 and J is TRBJ1-2, with D possibly being TRBD1 (6 bases). Trimming pared 0 bases from V and 5 bases from J, leaving 10 bases between. The V gene's germline CDR1 is LNHDA and CDR2 SQIVND (reference sequence). The CDR3 contains 14 residues. The DNA for the CDR3 is TGTGCCAGTAGTATAGAGACAGGAAAGTATGGCTACACCTTC. Protein sequence: CASSIETGKYGYTF.

The chain carries TRBV10-3 and TRBJ2-5, with TRBD1 as a possible D gene (6 bases). The germline V gene encodes CDR1 ENHRY and CDR2 SYGVKD. Trimming shortened V by 6 bases and J by 1 base, and 9 bases separated the two germline ends. This CDR3 spans 13 amino acids. The CDR3 coding sequence is TGTGCCATCAGAGGACAGCTCCAAGAGACCCAGTACTTC. Translating it yields CAIRGQLQETQYF.

This clone was seen a single time. The chain joins TRBV10-3 to TRBJ2-3; 13 bases are a match to TRBD2. The germline CDR1 and CDR2 sequences are ENHRY and SYGVKD. Trimming at V came to 8 bases and at J to 2 bases, leaving 1 base not matched to a gene. The CDR3 sequence is 14 residues long. CDR3 in amino acids: CAIGTSGDTDTQYF. CDR3 DNA sequence: TGTGCCATCGGGACTAGCGGGGACACAGATACGCAGTATTTT.

The chain uses TRBV7-6 and TRBJ1-5, with 8 bases that match TRBD1. V lost 2 bases, J lost 8 bases, and 11 bases stayed unmatched. The CDR3 has 16 amino acids. The germline V gene has CDR1 SGHVS and CDR2 FNYEAQ. The CDR3 coding sequence is TGTGCCAGCAGCTTAAATCCAGGGGGCCCTGGAGAGCCCCAGCATTTT. It yields the protein CASSLNPGGPGEPQHF. Variable domain in full (rest from reference TRBV7-6 and TRBJ1-5): GAGVSQSPRYKVTKRGQDVALRCDPISGHVSLYWYRQALGQGPEFLTYFNYEAQQDKSGLPNDRFSAERPEGSISTLTIQRTEQRDSAMYRCASSLNPGGPGEPQHFGDGTRLSIL.

For the CDR3, the DNA is TGTGCCAGTCATACCGGGAGTAGAGATACGCAGTATTTT. Translating gives CASHTGSRDTQYF. This rearrangement joins TRBV6-1 to TRBJ2-3; tentatively, D is TRBD2 (6 bases). The V end was cut by 9 bases, the J end by 5 bases, with 15 bases between. Per the germline V gene, CDR1 is MNHNS and CDR2 is SASEGT. The CDR3 is 13 amino acids.

This clone has a single count. The V and J genes are TRBV2 and TRBJ2-3; TRBD2 is a possible D gene (6 bases). Trimming took 6 bases from V and 4 from J, leaving 20 bases between them. This CDR3 contains 16 residues. Germline V gives CDR1 SNHLY, CDR2 FYNNEI. The CDR3 here is CASRETGLLAADTQYF. DNA for the CDR3: TGTGCCAGCAGGGAAACCGGACTACTCGCCGCAGATACGCAGTATTTT.

This chain links TRBV5-1 with TRBJ1-2, with D perhaps matching TRBD1 (6 bases). The CDR3 consists of 14 residues. Germline CDR1 SGHRS, CDR2 YFSETQ. V was shortened by 0 bases and J by 3 bases, with 9 bases between the two germline ends. The CDR3 is CASSLGTEHYGYTF. CDR3 bases: TGCGCCAGCAGCTTGGGGACAGAACACTATGGCTACACCTTC.

This chain uses TRBV5-3 with TRBJ1-2; D gene unclear. TRBV5-3 is an open reading frame whose function is uncertain. The length of the CDR3 is 17 residues. Between the trimmed V and J ends, which lost 0 bases and 6 bases, there was a span of 21 bases. The CDR3 reads CARSLGEVGPTSNGYTF. As DNA, the CDR3 is TGTGCCAGAAGCTTGGGGGAGGTGGGTCCTACTAGTAATGGCTACACCTTC.

This sequence joins TRBV12-5 and TRBJ1-2, with 7 bases identical to TRBD1. The CDR3 consists of 11 residues. V shed 8 bases and J 5 bases; nucleotides not matched to a gene: 2. Germline CDR1 LGHNT, CDR2 FRNRAP. Here the CDR3 reads CASYRGYGYTF. The DNA for the CDR3 is TGTGCTAGTTACAGGGGATATGGCTACACCTTC.

V is TRBV27 and J is TRBJ2-2; tentative D call: TRBD1 (6 bases). The germline V gene has CDR1 MNHEY and CDR2 SMNVEV (reference sequence). The CDR3 spans 18 residues. V was clipped by 5 bases and J by 2 bases, with 21 bases between them. In nucleotides, the CDR3 is TGTGCCAGCAGTCTATACGCCTACCGGGGACAAAACACCGGGGAGCTGTTTTTT. Its translation: CASSLYAYRGQNTGELFF.